The clone carrying this TCR beta chain was counted once. The sample originates from a study of blood T cell repertoires in COVID-19. The CDR3 loop spans 15 amino acids. V was clipped by 1 base and J by 4 bases, with 10 bases between them. The germline CDR1 and CDR2 sequences are SGHNT and YENEEA. Original analysis: Amplification with reference gene primers provided the estimates of nucleated cell counts. Generated by immunoSEQ multiplex PCR, the TCRdb table keeps only in-frame clones and is missing some. V and J calls and clone size are copied from that table; D and trimming were computed from the DNA. Among fewer than 50,000 clones listed, roughly nine tenths were seen once.

This rearrangement joins TRBV11-3 to TRBJ2-2; maybe TRBD1 (5 bases). The sequence derives from a man in his fifties or sixties with COVID-19, enrolled during active disease. The sample taken for sequencing was peripheral blood. In nucleotides, the CDR3 is TGTGCCAGCAGCTTAGGGGGCCAGGGCACCGGGGAGCTGTTTTTT. This sequence encodes CASSLGGQGTGELFF. Full variable domain (remainder filled in from reference TRBV11-3 and TRBJ2-2): EAGVVQSPRYKIIEKKQPVAFWCNPISGHNTLYWYLQNLGQGPELLIRYENEEAVDDSQLPKDRFSAERLKGVDSTLKIQPAELGDSAVYLCASSLGGQGTGELFFGEGSRLTVL.